This TCR beta chain was retrieved from a study of follicular helper T cells after annual influenza vaccination. TCRB sequencing was done at Survey resolution level. Assay: immunoSEQ multiplex PCR; the TCRdb copy retains only in-frame clones and omits some. The sample shows approximately 9,000 clones, approximately 81% of them seen only once. CDR1 is SGHRS and CDR2 is YFSETQ in the germline V gene. The CDR3 length is 15 residues. V was trimmed by 0 bases and J by 5 bases, leaving 15 bases between them. Time point given: 2014-2015 season, 7 days after vaccination. Subjects lived in the community and lacked influenza vaccine within the prior 6 months.

The chain is built from TRBV5-1 and TRBJ2-7, with D possibly matching TRBD1 (5 bases). Sample: CXCR5+ CD38- circulating T follicular helper cells from blood, taken 7 days after influenza vaccination. Described subset: circulating Tfh, non-naive CD4+CXCR5+PD-1+ (ICOS+CD38+ or ICOS-CD38-). The receptor was isolated from an adult who received the influenza vaccine. The CDR3 sequence: CASSLDRWGLDEQYF. The DNA of the CDR3 is TGCGCCAGCAGCTTGGATAGGTGGGGCTTGGACGAGCAGTACTTC.